Following are 15 T cell receptor beta chains from one sample sequenced in a study of blood T cell repertoires in COVID-19. Using immunoSEQ multiplex PCR, the repertoire was profiled, and TCRdb retains in-frame clones only, with some absent. This sample has fewer than 300,000 clones, with more than 70% found just once. The specimen sequenced was peripheral blood. Receptors originate from a woman between 18 and 29 years old with acute or convalescent COVID-19.

The chain couples TRBV13 to TRBJ2-3, with D tentatively TRBD1 (6 bases). Germline V gene data show CDR1 as PRHDT and CDR2 as FYEKMQ (reference sequence). V was trimmed by 2 bases and J by 2 bases, leaving 14 bases between them. This CDR3 has 16 residues. This chain's CDR3 is CASSLMAGTITDTQYF. CDR3 sequence (DNA): TGTGCCAGCAGCTTAATGGCAGGGACAATCACAGATACGCAGTATTTT.

The chain couples TRBV6-2 or TRBV6-3 to TRBJ2-7, with 10 bases lining up with TRBD2. Germline loops: CDR1 MNHEY, CDR2 SVGEGT. This CDR3 is 18 amino acids long. With 2 bases clipped from V and 3 bases from J, the junction kept 13 bases outside the gene matches. CDR3 nucleotides: TGTGCCAGCAGTTACGGTACAGCGGGAGGGACCCCGTTCTACGAGCAGTACTTC. Translation gives CASSYGTAGGTPFYEQYF.

The J gene is TRBJ2-5, the V gene TRBV7-8; weak D call: TRBD1 (6 bases). Germline loops: CDR1 SGHVS, CDR2 FQNEAQ. V was cut by 1 base and J by 1 base, with 19 bases left in between. The CDR3 is 18 residues long. CDR3 loop: CASSLDVGATSPQETQYF. The CDR3 coding sequence is TGTGCCAGCAGCTTAGATGTGGGGGCTACGTCGCCCCAAGAGACCCAGTACTTC.

The chain links TRBV2 to TRBJ2-7, with D tentatively TRBD1 (6 bases). Trimming removed 8 bases from V and 3 bases from J, with 20 bases in between. Germline CDR1 is SNHLY and CDR2 is FYNNEI. This CDR3 contains 15 residues. The CDR3 loop reads CASGGYPFDRYEQYF. CDR3 DNA: TGTGCCAGCGGGGGCTATCCCTTTGATCGCTACGAGCAGTACTTC.

J is TRBJ2-1 and V is TRBV5-6; D not resolved. CDR1 is SGHDT, CDR2 YYEEEE, per germline. The CDR3 sequence is 12 residues long. Trimming removed 0 bases at V and 9 bases at J, with 7 bases between. The CDR3 DNA sequence: TGTGCCAGCAGCTTGGCTTATTTTGAGCAGTTCTTC. Its translation: CASSLAYFEQFF.

Only a few counts were recorded for this clone. The V call is TRBV5-1, the J call TRBJ1-3; 7 positions agree with TRBD1. This CDR3 contains 14 residues. J gave up 4 bases and V 4 bases, and 5 bases lay outside the gene matches. The germline CDR1 and CDR2 sequences are SGHRS and YFSETQ. The chain's CDR3 is CASSQGDLGNTIYF. The CDR3 region has the DNA TGCGCCAGCAGCCAGGGGGACCTGGGAAACACCATATATTTT.

This rearrangement joins TRBV1 to TRBJ2-4; the table assigns TRBD2, which was not confirmed against the DNA. TRBV1 has pseudogene status. This CDR3 comprises 18 residues. Here the CDR3 reads CTSSQDPIKGGIKNIQYF. Written as DNA, the CDR3 is TGCACCAGCAGCCAAGACCCCATTAAGGGGGGGATTAAAAACATTCAGTACTTC.

This clone was observed many times. The genes are TRBV10-3 and TRBJ1-5; D is uncertain. This CDR3 has 13 amino acids. The germline gives CDR1 ENHRY, CDR2 SYGVKD. The V gene lost 11 bases and the J gene lost 4 bases, with 15 bases spanning the gap. The CDR3 coding sequence is TGTGCCGCGGGCCAATGGGAAAATCAGCCCCAGCATTTT. Its protein product is CAAGQWENQPQHF.

The CDR3 spells CASSQRLVSYEQYF. The CDR3 nucleotides are TGCGCCAGCAGCCAGCGACTAGTATCCTACGAGCAGTACTTC. The genes are TRBV4-3 and TRBJ2-7, with a weak D call TRBD2 (6 bases). V was pared by 3 bases and J by 1 base, with 10 bases between. Germline-derived CDR1 and CDR2 are LGHNA and YSLEER. The CDR3 has 14 residues.

The rearrangement links TRBV27 to TRBJ1-1, with 10 nucleotides matching TRBD1. V trimming: 5 bases; J trimming: 0 bases; junction bases outside the gene matches: 3. CDR1 and CDR2 (germline): MNHEY, SMNVEV (reference sequence). CDR3 length equals 15 residues. CDR3 nucleotide sequence: TGTGCCAGCAGTAGACAGGGGGCCCTGAACACTGAAGCTTTCTTT. This translates into CASSRQGALNTEAFF.

V gene TRBV6-2 or TRBV6-3 combines with J gene TRBJ2-5, with 8 bases aligning to TRBD2. The V gene's germline CDR1 is MNHEY and CDR2 SVGEGT. V lost 2 bases and J lost 5; bases outside the gene matches: 10. This CDR3 has 16 residues. The CDR3 sequence is CASSYGPGGIGETQYF. The DNA for the CDR3 is TGTGCCAGCAGTTACGGACCGGGAGGGATTGGGGAGACCCAGTACTTC.

This chain connects TRBV27 to TRBJ2-7, with 7 nucleotides matching TRBD1. Trimming at V came to 6 bases and at J to 5 bases, leaving 10 bases not matched to a gene. The CDR3 contains 14 residues. Germline V gene sequence: CDR1 MNHEY, CDR2 SMNVEV (reference sequence). CDR3 protein: CASRVQGTLNEQYF. As DNA, the CDR3 is TGTGCCAGCAGAGTACAGGGGACGCTCAACGAGCAGTACTTC.

The chain employs TRBV18 and TRBJ1-2; TRBD1 aligns across 9 bases. The CDR3 consists of 15 residues. V was pared by 3 bases and J by 5 bases, with 7 bases of the junction left unmatched. CDR1 and CDR2 (germline): KGHSH, LQKENI. This chain's CDR3 is CASSPRQGVDYGYTF. The CDR3 nucleotides are TGTGCCAGCTCACCCCGACAGGGGGTAGATTATGGCTACACCTTC.

The chain uses TRBV5-4 and TRBJ1-4; a possible D gene is TRBD1 (6 bases). V was shortened by 2 bases and J by 7 bases, with 12 bases between the two germline ends. Germline values: CDR1 SGHNT, CDR2 YYREEE (reference sequence). This CDR3 region has 14 residues. The CDR3 DNA is TGTGCCAGCAGCTTCCGGGGGGCGAGTGAAAAACTGTTTTTT. Its protein product is CASSFRGASEKLFF.

This rearrangement joins TRBV27 to TRBJ2-7; D possibly corresponds to TRBD1 (6 bases). The CDR3 totals 14 residues. V shed 2 bases and J shed 1 base, with 9 bases lying between them. CDR1 MNHEY and CDR2 SMNVEV come from the germline V gene (reference sequence). CDR3 sequence (DNA): TGTGCCAGCAGTTTAAAGGACAGTTCCTACGAGCAGTACTTC. As protein: CASSLKDSSYEQYF.